This T cell receptor (beta chain) was sequenced for a study of shared clonotypes between healthy human individuals. Study results and limitations: Large depth notwithstanding, sorted-subset sequencing proved incomplete by rarefaction.

Libraries were prepared by immunoSEQ multiplex PCR; TCRdb keeps only in-frame clonotypes and omits some of them. Counted here are some 2 million clones, around 95% occurring once; the ten biggest clones make up 0.1% to 0.15%. Notes on this clone: The antigen is unknown. The same CDR3 also results from other DNA sequences found in this sample.

The germline CDR1 and CDR2 sequences are MDHEN and SYDVKM. V lost 4 bases and J lost 5; bases outside the gene matches: 6. This CDR3 has 16 residues. The chain is built from TRBV28 and TRBJ1-6, with TRBD1 matching 9 bases. The TCR comes from a man younger than 30 in good health. Sequencing was performed on naive CD4+ T cells sorted from blood. Subset denoted: CD45RA+ positively selected. The CDR3 region has the DNA TGTGCCAGCAGTTCCCCGGGACAGGGAAATAATTCACCCCTCCACTTT. Translation gives CASSSPGQGNNSPLHF.